A few counts support the clone carrying this T cell receptor (beta chain). Antigen: not known. The data were obtained in a study of T cells after yellow fever vaccination. Study-wide results and caveats: The secondary response peaked faster, at day 5 versus 15, but was weaker. Once the booster was given, most primary-vaccination clones reappeared, at 95% to 97% for CD4 and roughly 90% for CD8.

TCRdb redid the calling of the 5' RACE reads with MiXCR, one entry per CDR3 protein. The profile shows 500,000 to 650,000 distinct CDR3 sequences, 12% of them singletons. The CDR3 is 14 residues long. Trimming removed 6 bases from V and 0 bases from J; junction bases left unmatched: 4. The TCR was taken from a man aged 30 to 39 who received the YFV17D yellow fever vaccine. The chain recombines TRBV12-3 or TRBV12-4 with TRBJ2-7, with 8 bases lining up with TRBD2. This specimen consisted of PBMCs, obtained on the day of the yellow fever booster vaccination. The CDR3 sequence: CASRERESSYEQYF. For the CDR3, the DNA is TGTGCCAGCAGGGAGCGGGAGAGCTCCTACGAGCAGTACTTC.